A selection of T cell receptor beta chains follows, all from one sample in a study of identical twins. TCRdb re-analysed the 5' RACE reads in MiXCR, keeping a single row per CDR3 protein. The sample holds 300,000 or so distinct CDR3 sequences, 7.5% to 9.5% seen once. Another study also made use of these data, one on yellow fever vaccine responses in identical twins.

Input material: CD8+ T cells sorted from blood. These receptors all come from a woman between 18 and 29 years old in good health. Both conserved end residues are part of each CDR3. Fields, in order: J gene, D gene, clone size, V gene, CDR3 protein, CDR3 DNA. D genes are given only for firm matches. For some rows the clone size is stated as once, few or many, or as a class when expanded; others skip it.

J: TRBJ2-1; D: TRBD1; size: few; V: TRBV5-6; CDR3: CASSLRDRPYNEQFF; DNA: TGTGCCAGCAGTCTCCGGGACAGACCCTACAATGAGCAGTTCTTC
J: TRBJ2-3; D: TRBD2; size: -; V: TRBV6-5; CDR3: CASSSGTSNTQYF; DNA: TGTGCCAGCAGTTCCGGGACTAGCAATACGCAGTATTTT
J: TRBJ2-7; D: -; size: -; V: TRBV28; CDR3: CASSVWGGQPYEQYF; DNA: TGTGCCAGCAGCGTCTGGGGGGGGCAGCCCTACGAGCAGTACTTC
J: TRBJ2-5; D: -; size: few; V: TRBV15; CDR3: CATSRGTELAAQETQYF; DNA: TGTGCCACCAGCAGAGGTACTGAGTTAGCGGCCCAAGAGACCCAGTACTTC
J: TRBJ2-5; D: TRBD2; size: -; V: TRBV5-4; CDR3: CASSFMTSGNQETQYF; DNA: TGTGCCAGCAGCTTCATGACTAGCGGGAACCAAGAGACCCAGTACTTC
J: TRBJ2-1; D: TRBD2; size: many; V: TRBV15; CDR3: CATSSGREDYNEQFF; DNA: TGTGCCACCAGCAGCGGGCGGGAGGACTACAATGAGCAGTTCTTC
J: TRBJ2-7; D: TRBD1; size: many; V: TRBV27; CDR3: CASSLAGQGRNEQYF; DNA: TGTGCCAGCAGTTTAGCCGGACAGGGACGGAACGAGCAGTACTTC
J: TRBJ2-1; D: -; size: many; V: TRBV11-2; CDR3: CASSLSPRDLSNNEQFF; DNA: TGTGCCAGCAGCTTAAGCCCTCGGGACTTATCTAACAATGAGCAGTTCTTC
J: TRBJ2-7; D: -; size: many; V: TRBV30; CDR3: CAWSTEIYEQYF; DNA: TGTGCCTGGAGTACAGAAATATACGAGCAGTACTTC
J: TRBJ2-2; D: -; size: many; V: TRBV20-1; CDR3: CSARHMGRENTGELFF; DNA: TGCAGTGCTAGACATATGGGCCGGGAGAACACCGGGGAGCTGTTTTTT
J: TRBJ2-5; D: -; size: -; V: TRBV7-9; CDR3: CASISTGGETQYF; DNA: TGTGCCAGCATTTCAACAGGCGGAGAGACCCAGTACTTC
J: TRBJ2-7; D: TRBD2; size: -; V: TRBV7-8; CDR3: CASTNSRGGGSYEQYF; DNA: TGTGCCAGCACCAATTCACGTGGGGGAGGGTCCTACGAGCAGTACTTC
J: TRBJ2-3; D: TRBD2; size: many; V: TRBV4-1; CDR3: CASTSGRSTDTQYF; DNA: TGCGCCAGTACTAGCGGGCGGTCAACAGATACGCAGTATTTT
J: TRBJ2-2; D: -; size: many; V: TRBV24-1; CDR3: CATSDSGTGELFF; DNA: TGTGCCACCAGTGATTCTGGTACCGGGGAGCTGTTTTTT
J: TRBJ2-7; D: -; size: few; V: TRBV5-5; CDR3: CASGLWRGVYEQYF; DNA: TGTGCCAGCGGACTTTGGCGTGGGGTTTACGAGCAGTACTTC
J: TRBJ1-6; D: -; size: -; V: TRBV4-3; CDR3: CASSQGPGANSPLHF; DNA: TGCGCCAGCAGCCAGGGCCCCGGGGCTAATTCACCCCTCCACTTT
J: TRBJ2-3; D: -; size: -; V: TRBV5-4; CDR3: CASSVRGSQADTQYF; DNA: TGTGCCAGCAGCGTAAGGGGTTCTCAGGCAGATACGCAGTATTTT
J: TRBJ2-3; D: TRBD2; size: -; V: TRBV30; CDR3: CAYSGENTDTQYF; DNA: TGTGCCTATAGCGGGGAGAACACAGATACGCAGTATTTT
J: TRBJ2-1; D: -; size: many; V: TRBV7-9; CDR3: CASSLLTSLYNEQFF; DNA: TGTGCCAGCAGCTTATTAACTAGCCTTTACAATGAGCAGTTCTTC
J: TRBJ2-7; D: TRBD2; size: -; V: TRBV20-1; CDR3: CCARDSLTSGGHYEQYF; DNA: TGCTGTGCTAGAGATTCCCTGACTAGCGGGGGCCACTACGAGCAGTACTTC
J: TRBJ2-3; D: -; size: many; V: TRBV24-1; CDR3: CATSLRGMDLDTQYF; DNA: TGTGCCACCAGCCTACGTGGAATGGATCTGGATACGCAGTATTTT